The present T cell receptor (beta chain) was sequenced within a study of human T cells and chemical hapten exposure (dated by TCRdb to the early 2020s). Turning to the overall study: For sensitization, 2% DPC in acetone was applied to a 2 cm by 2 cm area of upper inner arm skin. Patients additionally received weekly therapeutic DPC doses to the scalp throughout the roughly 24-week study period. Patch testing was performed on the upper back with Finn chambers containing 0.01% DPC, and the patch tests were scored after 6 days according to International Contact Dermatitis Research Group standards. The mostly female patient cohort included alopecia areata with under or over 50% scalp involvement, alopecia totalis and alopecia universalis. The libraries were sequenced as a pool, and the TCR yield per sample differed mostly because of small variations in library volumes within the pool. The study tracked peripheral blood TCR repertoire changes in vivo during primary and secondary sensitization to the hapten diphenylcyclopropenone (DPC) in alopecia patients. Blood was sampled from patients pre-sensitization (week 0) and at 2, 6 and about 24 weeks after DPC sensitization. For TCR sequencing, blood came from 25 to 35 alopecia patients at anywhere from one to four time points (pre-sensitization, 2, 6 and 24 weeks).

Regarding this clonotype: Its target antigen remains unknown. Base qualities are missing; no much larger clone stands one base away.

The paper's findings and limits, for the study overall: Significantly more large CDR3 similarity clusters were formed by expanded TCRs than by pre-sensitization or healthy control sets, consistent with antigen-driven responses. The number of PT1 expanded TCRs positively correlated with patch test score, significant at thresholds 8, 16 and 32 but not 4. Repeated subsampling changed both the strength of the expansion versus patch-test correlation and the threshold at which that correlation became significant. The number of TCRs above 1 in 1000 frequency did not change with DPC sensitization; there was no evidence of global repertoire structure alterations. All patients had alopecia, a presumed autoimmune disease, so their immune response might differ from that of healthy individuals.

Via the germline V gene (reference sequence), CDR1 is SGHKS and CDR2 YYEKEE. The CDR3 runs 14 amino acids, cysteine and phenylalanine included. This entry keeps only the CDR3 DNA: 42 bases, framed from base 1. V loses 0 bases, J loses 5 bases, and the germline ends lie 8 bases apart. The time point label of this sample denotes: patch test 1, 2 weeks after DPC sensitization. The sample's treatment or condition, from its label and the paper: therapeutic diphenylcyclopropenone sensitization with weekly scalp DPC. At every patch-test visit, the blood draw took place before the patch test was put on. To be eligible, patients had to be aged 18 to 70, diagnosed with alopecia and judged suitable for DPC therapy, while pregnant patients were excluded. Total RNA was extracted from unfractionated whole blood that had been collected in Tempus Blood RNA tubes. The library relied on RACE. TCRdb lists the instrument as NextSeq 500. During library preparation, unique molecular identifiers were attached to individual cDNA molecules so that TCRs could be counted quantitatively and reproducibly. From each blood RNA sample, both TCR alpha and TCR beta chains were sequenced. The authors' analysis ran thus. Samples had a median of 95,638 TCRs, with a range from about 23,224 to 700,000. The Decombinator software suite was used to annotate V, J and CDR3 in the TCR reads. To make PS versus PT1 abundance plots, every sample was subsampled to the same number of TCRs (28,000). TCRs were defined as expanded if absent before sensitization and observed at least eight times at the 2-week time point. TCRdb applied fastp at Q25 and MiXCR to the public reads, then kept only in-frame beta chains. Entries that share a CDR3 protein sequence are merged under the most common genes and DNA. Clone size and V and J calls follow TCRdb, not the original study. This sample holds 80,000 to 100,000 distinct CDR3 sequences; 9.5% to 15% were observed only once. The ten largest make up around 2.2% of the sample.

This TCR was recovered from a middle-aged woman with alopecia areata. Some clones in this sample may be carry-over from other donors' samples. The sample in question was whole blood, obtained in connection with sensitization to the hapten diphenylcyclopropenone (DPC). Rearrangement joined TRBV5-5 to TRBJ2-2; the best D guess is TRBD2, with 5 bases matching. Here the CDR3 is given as CASSLVTGTGELFF. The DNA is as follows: TGTGCCAGCAGCTTGGTCACGGGGACCGGGGAGCTGTTTTTT.